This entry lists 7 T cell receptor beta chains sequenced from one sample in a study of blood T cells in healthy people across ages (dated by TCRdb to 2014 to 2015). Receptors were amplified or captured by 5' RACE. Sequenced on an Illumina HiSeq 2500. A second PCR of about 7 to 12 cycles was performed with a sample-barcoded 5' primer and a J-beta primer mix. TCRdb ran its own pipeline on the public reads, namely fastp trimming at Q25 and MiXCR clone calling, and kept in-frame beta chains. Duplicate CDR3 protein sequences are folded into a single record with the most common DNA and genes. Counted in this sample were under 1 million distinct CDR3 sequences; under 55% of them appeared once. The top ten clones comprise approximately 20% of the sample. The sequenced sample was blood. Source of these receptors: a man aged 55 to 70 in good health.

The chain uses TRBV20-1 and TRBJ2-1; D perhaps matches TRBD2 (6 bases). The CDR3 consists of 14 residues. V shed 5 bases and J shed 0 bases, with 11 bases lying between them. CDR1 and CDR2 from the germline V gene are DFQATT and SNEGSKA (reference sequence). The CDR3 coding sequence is TGCAGTGCTCAGCGGGCAAGCTCCTACAATGAGCAGTTCTTC. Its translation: CSAQRASSYNEQFF.

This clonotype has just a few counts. As DNA, the CDR3 is TGTGCCAGCAGCTTAGAAGGGACTAGCGGGAGATACTACAATGAGCAGTTCTTC. Amino acid sequence: CASSLEGTSGRYYNEQFF. The chain uses TRBV7-2 and TRBJ2-1, with 14 bases matching TRBD2. Looked up from germline, CDR1 is SGHTA and CDR2 is FQGNSA. Trimming at V came to 1 base and at J to 3 bases, leaving 5 bases not matched to a gene. The length of the CDR3 is 18 residues.

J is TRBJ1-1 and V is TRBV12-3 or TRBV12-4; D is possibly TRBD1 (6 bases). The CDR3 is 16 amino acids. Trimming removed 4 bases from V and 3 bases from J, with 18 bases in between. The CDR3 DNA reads TGTGCCAGCAGTTCAGTTGAGGGGGGCCTTTACACTGAAGCTTTCTTT. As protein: CASSSVEGGLYTEAFF.

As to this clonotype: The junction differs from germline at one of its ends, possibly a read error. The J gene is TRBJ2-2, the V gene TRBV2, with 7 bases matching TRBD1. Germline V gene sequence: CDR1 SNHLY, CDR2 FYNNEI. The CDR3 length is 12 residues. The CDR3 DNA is TGTGCCTGCAGGGGGTCAGGGGAGAGGGTGTTTTTT. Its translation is CACRGSGERVFF.

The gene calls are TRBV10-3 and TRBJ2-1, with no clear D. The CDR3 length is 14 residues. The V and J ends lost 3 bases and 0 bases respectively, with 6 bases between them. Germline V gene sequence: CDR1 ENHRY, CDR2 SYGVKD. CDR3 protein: CAISDHSSYNEQFF. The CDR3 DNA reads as TGTGCCATCAGTGACCACAGCTCCTACAATGAGCAGTTCTTC.

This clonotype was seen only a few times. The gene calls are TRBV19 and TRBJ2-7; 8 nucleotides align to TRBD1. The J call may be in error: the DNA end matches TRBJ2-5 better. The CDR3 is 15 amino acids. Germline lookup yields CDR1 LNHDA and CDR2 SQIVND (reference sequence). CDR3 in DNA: TGTGCCAGTAGTATCCCCGGGGGCACAGGGGGGACCCAGTACTTC. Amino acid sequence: CASSIPGGTGGTQYF.

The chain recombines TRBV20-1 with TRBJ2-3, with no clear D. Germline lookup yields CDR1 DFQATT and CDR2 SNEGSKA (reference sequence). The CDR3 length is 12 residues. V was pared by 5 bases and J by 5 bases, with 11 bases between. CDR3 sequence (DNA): TGCAGTGCTCTGGGGATTCTAGATACGCAGTATTTT. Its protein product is CSALGILDTQYF.